These T cell receptor beta chains were read from a single sample in a study of OX40 agonist ivuxolimab in advanced cancers. The protocol was immunoSEQ multiplex PCR, while the TCRdb copy is restricted to in-frame clones and leaves out a portion. The table has roughly 100,000 clones, around 90% seen once. Source: CD4+ or CD8+ T cells sorted from blood, taken in a trial of the OX40 agonist ivuxolimab. The origin of the receptors is an adult with an advanced solid tumor such as melanoma, head and neck, liver or kidney cancer. CDR3s include the opening cysteine and the closing phenylalanine or tryptophan. D genes are given only for firm matches. Not every row has a clone size; where given, it reads once, few, many or a size class.

>TRBV7-9|.|TRBJ2-7|TRBD2
CASSRGLAGRVGEQYF
TGTGCCAGCAGCCGAGGACTAGCGGGAAGGGTGGGCGAGCAGTACTTC
>TRBV6-5|once|TRBJ2-5|TRBD2
CASTLSGRAGETQYF
TGTGCCAGCACTCTTAGCGGGAGGGCGGGGGAGACCCAGTACTTC
>TRBV7-2|.|TRBJ1-1|.
CASSSAGVNTEAFF
TGTGCCAGCAGCTCCGCCGGGGTCAACACTGAAGCTTTCTTT
>TRBV7-9|.|TRBJ2-1|.
CASSGPYNEQFF
TGTGCCAGCAGCGGCCCATACAATGAGCAGTTCTTC
>TRBV5-1|.|TRBJ2-2|.
CASRIPGGNTGELFF
TGCGCCAGCAGAATCCCAGGCGGGAACACCGGGGAGCTGTTTTTT
>TRBV2|few|TRBJ1-1|.
CASRGALVYTEAFF
TGTGCCAGCAGAGGGGCCCTAGTTTATACTGAAGCTTTCTTT
>TRBV9|.|TRBJ2-4|.
CASSAHGTEIAKNIQYF
TGTGCCAGCAGCGCTCACGGGACGGAAATAGCCAAAAACATTCAGTACTTC
>TRBV4-3|.|TRBJ2-2|.
CASSQQPATGELFF
TGCGCCAGCAGCCAACAACCGGCCACCGGGGAGCTGTTTTTT
>TRBV6-1|.|TRBJ1-3|.
CASSDRRNTIYF
TGTGCCAGCAGTGATCGACGTAACACCATATATTTT
>TRBV19|.|TRBJ2-4|.
CASSPTAEAKNIQYF
TGTGCCAGTAGCCCTACGGCAGAAGCCAAAAACATTCAGTACTTC
>TRBV7-2|.|TRBJ2-1|TRBD1
CASSRDRANGQFF
TGTGCCAGCAGTAGGGACAGGGCCAATGGGCAGTTCTTC
>TRBV29-1|.|TRBJ1-1|.
CSVGSVTGQGTEAFF
TGCAGCGTTGGTTCTGTCACAGGCCAGGGCACTGAAGCTTTCTTT
>TRBV28|.|TRBJ1-1|.
CASSLMRSVNTEAFF
TGTGCCAGCAGTTTAATGAGATCCGTGAACACTGAAGCTTTCTTT
>TRBV20-1|.|TRBJ2-5|.
CSASQETQYF
TGCAGTGCTAGCCAAGAGACCCAGTACTTC
>TRBV5-1|.|TRBJ2-3|.
CASSPPHRGALLAGSTDTQYF
TGCGCCAGCAGCCCGCCTCACAGGGGCGCCCTTTTGGCGGGGTCCACAGATACGCAGTATTTT
>TRBV7-3|once|TRBJ1-3|.
CASSNPSGNTIYF
TGTGCCAGCAGCAATCCTTCCGGAAACACCATATATTTT
>TRBV18|.|TRBJ2-7|TRBD1
CASSPPGTGSYEQYF
TGTGCCAGCTCACCACCCGGGACAGGAAGTTACGAGCAGTACTTC
>TRBV4-2|once|TRBJ2-3|.
CASKGSTDTQYF
TGTGCCAGCAAGGGGAGCACAGATACGCAGTATTTT
>TRBV29-1|.|TRBJ2-1|.
CSGGTGNANEQFF
TGCAGCGGGGGAACAGGGAATGCGAATGAGCAGTTCTTC
>TRBV18|.|TRBJ2-1|.
CASSLGRQSSYNEQFF
TGTGCCAGCTCACTGGGGAGGCAAAGCTCCTACAATGAGCAGTTCTTC
>TRBV28|.|TRBJ1-5|.
CASSPDRHSNQPQHF
TGTGCCAGCAGTCCAGACAGACATAGCAATCAGCCCCAGCATTTT
>TRBV6-1|.|TRBJ2-1|.
CASSVNGGGAYNEQFF
TGTGCCAGCAGTGTAAATGGGGGTGGGGCTTACAATGAGCAGTTCTTC
>TRBV19|.|TRBJ1-5|.
CASSINSNSNQPQHF
TGTGCCAGTAGTATAAACAGTAATAGCAATCAGCCCCAGCATTTT